This TCR beta chain was observed in a study of tumor and adjacent non-tumor tissue in lung cancer. Across the study: Stage I to III disease affected about ten men and roughly five women aged about 31 to 80. Each sample yielded about 4.17 million productive TCRbeta reads on average.

The study's findings and limits: Tumor tissue had significantly higher TCR diversity than normal lung. Higher tumor TCR diversity was associated with shorter survival.

Three rounds of nested PCR, following a modified ARM-PCR protocol, produced the TCRbeta library. TCRdb independently ran MiXCR on the multiplex PCR reads; one entry per CDR3 protein. The data contain tens of thousands of distinct CDR3 sequences, around two thirds of them singletons. RNA was extracted from bulk tissue without any cell sorting. The normal lung tissue was taken more than 3 cm from the tumor edge. V lost 1 base, J lost 4 bases, and 16 bases lay in between. The CDR3 totals 16 residues. CDR1 is MNHNS, CDR2 SASEGT, per germline. This clonotype is termed medium-sized (0.01 to 0.1%). Its antigen is not identified.

Sample: distant non-tumor lung tissue. V is TRBV6-1 and J is TRBJ1-1; no reliable D call. This sequence originates from a man in his sixties or seventies with non-small cell lung cancer. The CDR3 nucleotides are TGTGCCAGCAGTGAAGGGCAGCTGTCTTTTGGCACTGAAGCTTTCTTT. As protein: CASSEGQLSFGTEAFF.